This T cell receptor beta chain comes out of a study of breast tumors, draining lymph nodes, adjacent tissues. Broader study findings: Tumor TCR diversity was below lymph nodes but above nontumor tissue. Luminal-like breast cancer showed significantly higher tumor–nontumor repertoire similarity than basal-like. Tumor T cell lymph node origin was a supported hypothesis, not proven. Findings are consistent with lymph node origin and intratumoral expansion of most tumor T cells.

This clonotype was seen at least ten times. Antigen: not known. Each CDR3 protein is one row after TCRdb ran MiXCR on the multiplex PCR reads. The sample consists of about 66,000 distinct CDR3 sequences, around 43% of them appearing once. The sample comprised breast tumor tissue. This TCR derives from a female donor with breast cancer. Some clones in this sample may be carry-over from other donors' samples.

CDR3 residues: CASSLSGGSPYNEQFF. CDR3 nucleotide sequence: TGTGCCAGCAGCTTATCCGGCGGGAGCCCGTACAATGAGCAGTTCTTC. The genes are TRBV5-8 and TRBJ2-1; 7 bases line up with TRBD2. After removal of 2 bases from V and 4 bases from J, the junction contained 9 bases not matched to a gene. Germline CDR1 and CDR2: SGHTS and YDEGEE. The CDR3 length is 16 residues.